The clone carrying this TCR beta chain was observed a few times. These data belong to a study of T cells in Graves' hyperthyroidism and ophthalmopathy. Researchers amplified the TCR beta CDR3 regions from RNA transcripts. First-round RT-PCR targeting the TCR CDR3 was performed with the HTBI primer set. From the multiplex PCR reads, TCRdb called clonotypes with MiXCR, one entry per CDR3 protein. This table has 620,000 or so distinct CDR3 sequences, about 14% appearing once. CDR1 is SNHLY and CDR2 is FYNNEI in the germline V gene. The ends were cut back, 6 bases at V and 4 bases at J, with 15 bases in the middle. CDR3 length: 15 residues.

V and J are TRBV2 and TRBJ2-2; D possibly uses TRBD1 or TRBD2 (7 bases each). The clonotype comes from a woman in her fifties or sixties with Graves' ophthalmopathy. The sequencing sample was made of blood. The CDR3 bases are TGTGCCAGCAGCGTTCAGGGGGGGGCCACCGGGGAGCTGTTTTTT. Amino acids: CASSVQGGATGELFF. Filled out from reference TRBV2 and TRBJ2-2, the complete variable domain reads EPEVTQTPSHQVTQMGQEVILRCVPISNHLYFYWYRQILGQKVEFLVSFYNNEISEKSEIFDDQFSVERPDGSNFTLKIRSTKLEDSAMYFCASSVQGGATGELFFGEGSRLTVL.